This paragraph reports one TCR beta chain. J was trimmed by 4 bases and V by 4 bases; bases with no gene match: 7. Looked up from germline, CDR1 is MGHRA and CDR2 is YSYEKL. This CDR3 spans 15 amino acids. This record belongs to a study of blood T cell repertoires in COVID-19. Background on the study: Nucleic acid was either cDNA or gDNA, and it came from T cells, B-cell-depleted T cells, or PBMCs.

In the authors' methods: Scientists estimated how many nucleated cells there were by amplifying reference gene primers. The assay was immunoSEQ multiplex PCR, and TCRdb's table has in-frame clones only and misses some. Clonal size and the V and J genes are those of that table, whereas D and trimming came from the DNA. Of roughly 80,000 clones listed, about 90% are singletons. The chain joins TRBV4-1 to TRBJ1-2, with TRBD1 matching over 9 bases. The source is a man older than 75 in a cohort sampled during active COVID-19. The specimen sequenced was peripheral blood. CDR3 nucleotides: TGCGCCAGCAGCCCCGACAGGGGGGAGGGCTATGGCTACACCTTC. It specifies CASSPDRGEGYGYTF.